One sample yielded the 22 T cell receptor beta chains listed below, sequenced in a study of blood T cell repertoires in COVID-19. Sequencing was performed with immunoSEQ multiplex PCR; in TCRdb, only in-frame clones are kept and a portion is missing. The sample contains about 370,000 clones, 75% to 90% of which appear only once. Sequencing was performed on PBMCs or T cells enriched from blood (not recorded which). These receptors all stem from a young man who had recovered from COVID-19.

Details on this clone: A read error is likely here: a far larger clone is one base away. This rearrangement joins TRBV3-1 (or the pseudogene TRBV3-2) to TRBJ2-7; 9 bases map to TRBD2. The germline V gene has CDR1 LGHDT and CDR2 YNNKEL (reference sequence). The CDR3 has 15 residues. Trimming took 1 base from V and 0 from J; bases not matched to a gene: 1. CDR3 in DNA: TGTGCCAGCAGCCAAGGACTAGCGGTCTCCTACGAGCAGTACTTC. This codes for CASSQGLAVSYEQYF.

The CDR3 protein is CASSVAAGALWDEQFF. Here the CDR3 DNA reads TGTGCCAGCAGCGTAGCAGCGGGGGCCCTGTGGGATGAGCAGTTCTTC. This rearrangement joins TRBV9 to TRBJ2-1, with 8 nucleotides matching TRBD2. Trimming at V came to 0 bases and at J to 8 bases, leaving 10 bases not matched to a gene. Germline loops: CDR1 SGDLS, CDR2 YYNGEE. The CDR3 is made up of 16 amino acids.

J is TRBJ2-2 and V is TRBV19, with 7 bases fitting TRBD1. The CDR3 is 12 amino acids. Per germline, CDR1 LNHDA and CDR2 SQIVND (reference sequence). J gave up 6 bases and V 8 bases, and 3 bases lay outside the gene matches. The CDR3 bases are TGTGCCAGTCGTACAGGGGCCGGGGAGCTGTTTTTT. Amino acids: CASRTGAGELFF.

The rearrangement joins TRBV3-1 (or the pseudogene TRBV3-2) to TRBJ2-5; possible D gene TRBD2, 6 bases. The germline V and J ends were trimmed by 5 bases and 1 base, with 14 bases remaining between them. This CDR3 region has 15 residues. Looked up from germline, CDR1 is LGHDT and CDR2 is YNNKEL (reference sequence). CDR3 protein: CASSTRAGSQETQYF. The CDR3, as DNA: TGTGCCAGCAGCACTAGAGCGGGTAGCCAAGAGACCCAGTACTTC.

To note about this clone: Other DNA sequences in the same sample also yield this CDR3. The chain uses TRBV6-5 and TRBJ2-1, with D uncertain. Trimming shortened V by 2 bases and J by 7 bases, and 3 bases separated the two germline ends. Germline V gene sequence: CDR1 MNHEY, CDR2 SVGAGI. The CDR3 totals 11 residues. The CDR3: CASSYLNEQFF. CDR3 nucleotides: TGTGCCAGCAGTTACCTGAATGAGCAGTTCTTC.

The chain carries TRBV6-5 and TRBJ2-7; 8 positions agree with TRBD1. J lost 3 bases, V lost 3 bases, and 10 bases had no gene match. The germline V gene encodes CDR1 MNHEY and CDR2 SVGAGI. The CDR3 length is 16 residues. The CDR3 DNA sequence: TGTGCCAGCAGTTATTCCCAGGGGGCAGGTGGCTACGAGCAGTACTTC. Encoded protein: CASSYSQGAGGYEQYF.

The chain is built from TRBV19 and TRBJ2-2; a possible D gene is TRBD1 (6 bases). Trimming cost V 6 bases and J 2 bases, with 10 bases left between them. The CDR3 is 14 amino acids. CDR1 and CDR2 (germline): LNHDA, SQIVND (reference sequence). As DNA, the CDR3 is TGTGCCAGTAGAGACAGGCCAAACACCGGGGAGCTGTTTTTT. Translation gives CASRDRPNTGELFF.

V and J are TRBV5-1 and TRBJ2-5, with D possibly TRBD1 on 5 matching bases. Germline CDR1 and CDR2: SGHRS and YFSETQ. Trimming removed 6 bases from V and 5 bases from J, with 17 bases in between. The CDR3 runs to 14 residues. CDR3 protein: CASKDGAVEETQYF. Here the CDR3 DNA reads TGCGCCAGCAAGGATGGGGCAGTGGAGGAGACCCAGTACTTC.

The J gene is TRBJ1-2, the V gene TRBV11-2; 7 nucleotides line up with TRBD1. There are 17 residues in the CDR3. The V gene end was trimmed by 5 bases and the J gene end by 6 bases; junction bases not matched to a gene: 18. Per germline, CDR1 SGHAT and CDR2 FQNNGV. CDR3 residues: CASSPTDIRGKPHGYTF. Written as DNA, the CDR3 is TGTGCCAGCAGCCCTACGGATATCAGGGGGAAGCCTCATGGCTACACCTTC.

The V call is TRBV6-5, the J call TRBJ1-1; no clear D. The CDR3 consists of 13 residues. Trimming took 6 bases from V and 4 from J, leaving 12 bases between them. CDR1 and CDR2 from the germline V gene are MNHEY and SVGAGI. The CDR3 nucleotides read TGTGCCAGCAGGCCCCTGCGGAGCACTGAAGCTTTCTTT. Its translation is CASRPLRSTEAFF.

The chain joins TRBV5-1 to TRBJ1-1, with a weak D call TRBD1 (6 bases). The germline V gene has CDR1 SGHRS and CDR2 YFSETQ. The CDR3 extends over 14 amino acids. Trimming cost V 4 bases and J 4 bases, with 14 bases left between them. The CDR3 loop reads CASSHGGAGTEAFF. In DNA form, the CDR3 reads TGCGCCAGCAGCCACGGGGGGGCGGGCACTGAAGCTTTCTTT.

V gene TRBV5-1 combines with J gene TRBJ2-1; 7 nucleotides match TRBD1. J lost 4 bases, V lost 0 bases, and 13 bases had no gene match. The CDR3 is made up of 18 amino acids. Germline CDR1 SGHRS, CDR2 YFSETQ. This CDR3 is CASSLEPQGDRSYNEQFF. CDR3 nucleotide sequence: TGCGCCAGCAGCTTGGAACCTCAGGGGGACAGATCATACAATGAGCAGTTCTTC.

This clone was seen only a few times. The V and J genes are TRBV12-3 or TRBV12-4 and TRBJ1-6; D call uncertain. Trimming left V 3 bases short and J 9 bases short, with 6 bases between. The CDR3 runs 12 residues. The CDR3 DNA reads as TGTGCCAGCAGTTTCTCCGGTTCACCCCTCCACTTT. Residues: CASSFSGSPLHF.

The J gene is TRBJ1-3, the V gene TRBV14; 7 bases are shared with TRBD1. CDR1 and CDR2 (germline): SGHDN, FVKESK. This CDR3 is built from 16 residues. V trimming: 7 bases; J trimming: 0 bases; junction bases outside the gene matches: 9. The CDR3, as DNA: TGTGCCAGCACCCCAGGGGGGACCCGCTCTGGAAACACCATATATTTT. It is translated as CASTPGGTRSGNTIYF.

V gene TRBV2 combines with J gene TRBJ2-2, with no clear D. This CDR3 region has 15 residues. Deletions cut 6 bases from V and 6 bases from J, with 17 bases between. From germline, CDR1 is SNHLY and CDR2 FYNNEI. As DNA, the CDR3 is TGTGCCAGCAGGGCCGACTCTTCAGTCGCCGGGGAGCTGTTTTTT. It encodes CASRADSSVAGELFF. The complete variable domain, with remaining parts taken from reference TRBV2 and TRBJ2-2, reads EPEVTQTPSHQVTQMGQEVILRCVPISNHLYFYWYRQILGQKVEFLVSFYNNEISEKSEIFDDQFSVERPDGSNFTLKIRSTKLEDSAMYFCASRADSSVAGELFFGEGSRLTVL.

The V and J genes are TRBV28 and TRBJ2-1; no firm D call. Trimming took off 6 bases at V and 2 bases at J, with 17 bases between the two ends. The CDR3 consists of 16 residues. CDR1 and CDR2 from the germline V gene are MDHEN and SYDVKM. As DNA, the CDR3 is TGTGCCAGCAGGGTTGGCCAGGTGGTAACCTACAATGAGCAGTTCTTC. This sequence encodes CASRVGQVVTYNEQFF.

The chain uses TRBV2 and TRBJ1-4; the D gene is possibly TRBD1 (6 bases). Trimming shortened V by 7 bases and J by 7 bases, and 19 bases separated the two germline ends. This CDR3 is 15 amino acids long. The germline CDR1 and CDR2 sequences are SNHLY and FYNNEI. The CDR3 reads CASTPRWGGGEKLFF. Written as DNA, the CDR3 is TGTGCCAGCACCCCCCGCTGGGGAGGGGGTGAAAAACTGTTTTTT.

The V and J genes are TRBV4-1 and TRBJ1-2; 8 positions match TRBD1. The V gene's germline CDR1 is MGHRA and CDR2 YSYEKL. Trimming removed 2 bases from V and 8 bases from J; junction bases left unmatched: 13. The CDR3 covers 16 residues. The CDR3 DNA sequence: TGCGCCAGCAGCCAAAAGACTCCAGGGGGCCGGGACGGCTACACCTTC. This encodes CASSQKTPGGRDGYTF.

The V gene is TRBV6-1, the J gene TRBJ1-2, with a weak D call TRBD1 (5 bases). Deletions cut 3 bases from V and 1 base from J, with 6 bases between. This CDR3 is 13 amino acids long. Germline V gene data show CDR1 as MNHNS and CDR2 as SASEGT. The CDR3 DNA reads TGTGCCAGCAGTGACAGGGTTAACTATGGCTACACCTTC. Protein: CASSDRVNYGYTF.

The chain has TRBV5-1 and TRBJ1-1, with 7 bases fitting TRBD1. The germline V gene encodes CDR1 SGHRS and CDR2 YFSETQ. The CDR3 extends over 14 amino acids. V lost 3 bases, J lost 0 bases, and 2 bases stayed unmatched. This chain's CDR3 is CASSWTGVNTEAFF. The CDR3 nucleotides are TGCGCCAGCAGCTGGACAGGCGTGAACACTGAAGCTTTCTTT.

J is TRBJ1-2 and V is TRBV4-1; D is perhaps TRBD1 (6 bases). Between the trimmed V and J ends, which lost 6 bases and 5 bases, there was a span of 19 bases. The CDR3 extends over 15 amino acids. The germline CDR1 and CDR2 sequences are MGHRA and YSYEKL. CDR3 DNA sequence: TGCGCCAGCAGGCCCCTATACAGGGAAAGGTATGGCTACACCTTC. Its protein is CASRPLYRERYGYTF.

In DNA, the CDR3 is TGTGCCAGCCACCGACTGCAGGGTGCGACGCCCTACAATGAGCAGTTCTTC. It is translated as CASHRLQGATPYNEQFF. The chain couples TRBV7-9 to TRBJ2-1; possibly TRBD1 for D (5 bases). The CDR3 is 17 amino acids. Germline values: CDR1 SEHNR, CDR2 FQNEAQ (reference sequence). Trimming took 8 bases from V and 2 from J, leaving 22 bases between them.